This note documents a single T cell receptor (beta chain) sequence. Its antigen is undetermined. The method was immunoSEQ multiplex PCR; TCRdb's version includes in-frame clones alone and lacks a portion of them. The sample includes a few million clones, approximately 90% of them seen just once. This entry belongs to a study of shared clonotypes between healthy human individuals. From CD4+ cells came CD45RA+ naive and CD45RA-negative memory subsets. The CDR3 runs to 15 residues. Germline trimming cut 1 base from V and 8 bases from J; bases unmatched to any gene: 7. The germline V gene encodes CDR1 SGHTA and CDR2 FQGNSA. Study-level results: An expected dependence of interdonor clonotype sharing on sequencing depth was noted.

This TCR derives from a man aged 18-30 years in good health. Some clones in this sample may be carry-over from other donors' samples. The chain joins TRBV7-2 to TRBJ2-2, with 7 bases identical to TRBD1. The sample taken for sequencing was naive CD4+ T cells from PBMCs. Described subset: CD45RA+ positively selected. CDR3 protein: CASSLVLRTGGELFF. In DNA, the CDR3 is TGTGCCAGCAGCTTAGTCCTTCGGACAGGAGGGGAGCTGTTTTTT.